This T cell receptor beta chain appears in the sequencing data of a study of human T cells and chemical hapten exposure. General study points: Alopecia in the donors means their immune response may deviate from healthy people's.

As to time point: pre-sensitization, week 0. Documented treatment: therapeutic diphenylcyclopropenone sensitization with weekly scalp DPC. TCRdb re-derived calls from the RACE reads in MiXCR, one entry per CDR3 protein. The sample consists of over 300,000 distinct CDR3 sequences, around 5.5% of them appearing once. This CDR3 region has 14 residues. Germline V gene lookup returns CDR1 KGHSH and CDR2 LQKENI. V lost 1 base and J 2 bases, leaving 8 bases between the germline ends. This clonotype appeared many times. Its antigen is not known. The source was whole blood, collected in connection with sensitization to the hapten diphenylcyclopropenone (DPC). The TCR was taken from a woman aged 45-65 years with alopecia areata. Some clones in this sample may be carry-over from other donors' samples. The V and J genes are TRBV18 and TRBJ2-5; D possibly corresponds to TRBD2 (6 bases). In nucleotides, the CDR3 is TGTGCCAGCTCACCACGCGGGGCACAAGAGACCCAGTACTTC. Residues: CASSPRGAQETQYF.